This is a list of T cell receptor beta chains from one sample in a study of control samples from healthy donors and cancer patients. The method was immunoSEQ multiplex PCR; TCRdb's version includes in-frame clones alone and lacks a portion of them. The sample records 400,000 to 450,000 clones, more than 80% being singletons. Sequencing was done on a sample of PBMCs. The receptors were gathered from a man aged 35 to 55 with head and neck cancer. CDR3s include the opening cysteine and the closing phenylalanine or tryptophan. Each record gives: V gene, D gene, clone size, J gene, CDR3 DNA, CDR3 protein. D genes are given only for firm matches. A row's size may be missing; if present it is once, few, many or a size class.

v_call: TRBV3-1/TRBV3-2
d_call: TRBD1
clone_size: NA
j_call: TRBJ1-1
cdr3_nt: TGTGCCAGCAGCCGAGGGACAGGGAATACTGAAGCTTTCTTT
cdr3_aa: CASSRGTGNTEAFF

v_call: TRBV30
d_call: NA
clone_size: NA
j_call: TRBJ1-5
cdr3_nt: TGTGCCTGGAGTGTAAAGGGGGACCAGCCCCAGCATTTT
cdr3_aa: CAWSVKGDQPQHF

v_call: TRBV3-1/TRBV3-2
d_call: NA
clone_size: NA
j_call: TRBJ2-4
cdr3_nt: TGTGCCAGCAGCCGAGAAAACATTCAGTACTTC
cdr3_aa: CASSRENIQYF

v_call: TRBV5-6
d_call: TRBD1
clone_size: few
j_call: TRBJ2-2
cdr3_nt: TGTGCCAGCAGCTTGGTACAGGGGGACACCGGGGAGCTGTTTTTT
cdr3_aa: CASSLVQGDTGELFF

v_call: TRBV27
d_call: NA
clone_size: NA
j_call: TRBJ2-7
cdr3_nt: TGTGCCAGCAGTTTCGGACAGGTGGGGACTGAGCAGTACTTC
cdr3_aa: CASSFGQVGTEQYF

v_call: TRBV11-2
d_call: NA
clone_size: NA
j_call: TRBJ1-5
cdr3_nt: TGTGCCAGCAGCTTAGACTCGGGGAATCAGCCCCAGCATTTT
cdr3_aa: CASSLDSGNQPQHF

v_call: TRBV4-3
d_call: NA
clone_size: NA
j_call: TRBJ1-4
cdr3_nt: TGCGCCAGCAGCCAGGGGCAGGGGAATGAAAAACTGTTTTTT
cdr3_aa: CASSQGQGNEKLFF

v_call: TRBV14
d_call: NA
clone_size: few
j_call: TRBJ2-1
cdr3_nt: TGTGCCAGCAGCCAAAAAAGGGGGTTGAGGGACAATGAGCAGTTCTTC
cdr3_aa: CASSQKRGLRDNEQFF

v_call: TRBV11-2
d_call: TRBD1
clone_size: NA
j_call: TRBJ1-3
cdr3_nt: TGTGCCAGCAGCCCACGGACAGGGTCGGGAAACACCATATATTTT
cdr3_aa: CASSPRTGSGNTIYF

v_call: TRBV7-3
d_call: TRBD2
clone_size: NA
j_call: TRBJ2-3
cdr3_nt: TGTGCCAGCAGCCCTCAACTAGCGGGGAGCACAGATACGCAGTATTTT
cdr3_aa: CASSPQLAGSTDTQYF

v_call: TRBV27
d_call: NA
clone_size: NA
j_call: TRBJ1-2
cdr3_nt: TGTGCCAGCAGATCCTCAGGGGCGGCTAACTATGGCTACACCTTC
cdr3_aa: CASRSSGAANYGYTF

v_call: TRBV4-3
d_call: TRBD1
clone_size: NA
j_call: TRBJ1-5
cdr3_nt: TGCGCCAGCAGCCACCACAAGGACAGGTGGAATCAGCCCCAGCATTTT
cdr3_aa: CASSHHKDRWNQPQHF

v_call: TRBV6-1
d_call: TRBD1
clone_size: NA
j_call: TRBJ2-5
cdr3_nt: TGTGCCAGCAGTGAACCGGGACAGGGAGAGACCCAGTACTTC
cdr3_aa: CASSEPGQGETQYF

v_call: TRBV19
d_call: TRBD2
clone_size: NA
j_call: TRBJ2-2
cdr3_nt: TGTGCCACCGCGGGGGGGCCCGGGGAGCTGTTTTTT
cdr3_aa: CATAGGPGELFF

v_call: TRBV19
d_call: NA
clone_size: NA
j_call: TRBJ2-7
cdr3_nt: TGTGCCAGTAGTATAGTCGGGACCGCCTACTACGAGCAGTACTTC
cdr3_aa: CASSIVGTAYYEQYF

v_call: TRBV9
d_call: NA
clone_size: NA
j_call: TRBJ2-7
cdr3_nt: TGTGCCAGCAGCGTAGACGAGGGTTTAGAGCAGTACTTC
cdr3_aa: CASSVDEGLEQYF

v_call: TRBV7-2
d_call: NA
clone_size: NA
j_call: TRBJ2-3
cdr3_nt: TGTGCCAGCAGCTTACGGCAGGGCGATACGCAGTATTTT
cdr3_aa: CASSLRQGDTQYF

v_call: TRBV6-5
d_call: NA
clone_size: NA
j_call: TRBJ2-5
cdr3_nt: TGTGCCAGCAGTTACTCGATCGTAGAAGAGACCCAGTACTTC
cdr3_aa: CASSYSIVEETQYF

v_call: TRBV3-1/TRBV3-2
d_call: NA
clone_size: NA
j_call: TRBJ1-1
cdr3_nt: TGTGCCAGCAGCCAAGACTGGGGGGGAACGACTTACACTGAAGCTTTCTTT
cdr3_aa: CASSQDWGGTTYTEAFF

v_call: TRBV11-2
d_call: NA
clone_size: NA
j_call: TRBJ2-6
cdr3_nt: TGTGCCAGCAGCTTAAGTGGCTCGTCTGGGGCCAACGTCCTGACTTTC
cdr3_aa: CASSLSGSSGANVLTF

v_call: TRBV30
d_call: NA
clone_size: once
j_call: TRBJ1-5
cdr3_nt: TGTGCCTGGAGTGTACCTTGGGGTGTCAATCAGCCCCAGCATTTT
cdr3_aa: CAWSVPWGVNQPQHF

v_call: TRBV7-6
d_call: NA
clone_size: once
j_call: TRBJ1-6
cdr3_nt: TGTGCCAGCAGCTTAGAAGAGACATCACCCCTCCACTTT
cdr3_aa: CASSLEETSPLHF

v_call: TRBV3-1/TRBV3-2
d_call: TRBD1
clone_size: NA
j_call: TRBJ2-3
cdr3_nt: TGTGCCAGCAGGATTCGGACAGGATACACAGATACGCAGTATTTT
cdr3_aa: CASRIRTGYTDTQYF

v_call: TRBV28
d_call: NA
clone_size: once
j_call: TRBJ1-5
cdr3_nt: TGTGCCAGCAGACCCCGATGGGGGGGCAATCAGCCCCAGCATTTT
cdr3_aa: CASRPRWGGNQPQHF

v_call: TRBV5-1
d_call: NA
clone_size: NA
j_call: TRBJ2-1
cdr3_nt: TGCGCCAGCAGCTTGAGGGGTTTGGTGGGGATCCATGAGCAGTTCTTC
cdr3_aa: CASSLRGLVGIHEQFF

v_call: TRBV3-1/TRBV3-2
d_call: TRBD1
clone_size: once
j_call: TRBJ1-5
cdr3_nt: TGTGCCAGCAGCCAGAGCGACAGGGATCATCAGCCCCAGCATTTT
cdr3_aa: CASSQSDRDHQPQHF

v_call: TRBV28
d_call: TRBD1
clone_size: NA
j_call: TRBJ1-2
cdr3_nt: TGTGCCAGCAGTTTATCTTTGGACAGGGCGGGCTATGGCTACACCTTC
cdr3_aa: CASSLSLDRAGYGYTF

v_call: TRBV11-2
d_call: NA
clone_size: NA
j_call: TRBJ2-3
cdr3_nt: TGTGCCAGCAGCTTAGGTGTCAGAGGGCCAGCAGATACGCAGTATTTT
cdr3_aa: CASSLGVRGPADTQYF

v_call: TRBV4-2
d_call: TRBD2
clone_size: NA
j_call: TRBJ2-1
cdr3_nt: TGTGCCAGCAGCCAAGGCCGTGAGACTAGCCAGTTCTTC
cdr3_aa: CASSQGRETSQFF

v_call: TRBV12-5
d_call: NA
clone_size: NA
j_call: TRBJ1-5
cdr3_nt: TGTGCTAGTGGAAAAGACAGACAAAATCAGCCCCAGCATTTT
cdr3_aa: CASGKDRQNQPQHF

v_call: TRBV19
d_call: NA
clone_size: once
j_call: TRBJ2-1
cdr3_nt: TGTGCCAGTAGTATAAGGGCGGCTATGGGCATCTCTCCGTTCTTC
cdr3_aa: CASSIRAAMGISPFF

v_call: TRBV29-1
d_call: TRBD1
clone_size: NA
j_call: TRBJ1-4
cdr3_nt: TGCAGCGTTCAATTAGGGGGCGACGAAAAACTGTTTTTT
cdr3_aa: CSVQLGGDEKLFF

v_call: TRBV6-6
d_call: TRBD2
clone_size: NA
j_call: TRBJ2-1
cdr3_nt: TGTGCCAGCAGCCCCAGGACTAGCGGGTCCTACAATGAGCAGTTCTTC
cdr3_aa: CASSPRTSGSYNEQFF

v_call: TRBV30
d_call: NA
clone_size: NA
j_call: TRBJ2-7
cdr3_nt: TGTGCCTTTTCAGGGGAGGACTACGAGCAGTACTTC
cdr3_aa: CAFSGEDYEQYF

v_call: TRBV5-5
d_call: TRBD1
clone_size: NA
j_call: TRBJ1-2
cdr3_nt: TGTGCCAGCAGCTCACAGGGGGGCAACTATGGCTACACCTTC
cdr3_aa: CASSSQGGNYGYTF

v_call: TRBV30
d_call: TRBD1
clone_size: NA
j_call: TRBJ1-2
cdr3_nt: TGTGCCTGGGGCAAGGGGGCCTATGGCTACACCTTC
cdr3_aa: CAWGKGAYGYTF

v_call: TRBV29-1
d_call: NA
clone_size: NA
j_call: TRBJ2-5
cdr3_nt: TGCAGCGTTCGGGACTCGGAAGAGACCCAGTACTTC
cdr3_aa: CSVRDSEETQYF

v_call: TRBV9
d_call: NA
clone_size: NA
j_call: TRBJ1-5
cdr3_nt: TGTGCCAGCAGCCCCAGGGGTGATGGCAATCAGCCCCAGCATTTT
cdr3_aa: CASSPRGDGNQPQHF

v_call: TRBV7-3
d_call: TRBD2
clone_size: NA
j_call: TRBJ2-7
cdr3_nt: TGTGCCAGCAGCTCTAGCGGGAGGCCAGTCGACGAGCAGTACTTC
cdr3_aa: CASSSSGRPVDEQYF

v_call: TRBV5-6
d_call: NA
clone_size: NA
j_call: TRBJ2-1
cdr3_nt: TGTGCCAGCAGCTTGGACTCCATCACCTACAATGAGCAGTTCTTC
cdr3_aa: CASSLDSITYNEQFF

v_call: TRBV7-9
d_call: TRBD2
clone_size: NA
j_call: TRBJ2-1
cdr3_nt: TGTGCCAGCAGCTCCGGGACAGGAGGACTAGCGGCCTACAATGAGCAGTTCTTC
cdr3_aa: CASSSGTGGLAAYNEQFF

v_call: TRBV7-3
d_call: TRBD2
clone_size: NA
j_call: TRBJ2-5
cdr3_nt: TGTGCCAGCAGCCCCGGACTAGCGGGGGGGCAAGAGACCCAGTACTTC
cdr3_aa: CASSPGLAGGQETQYF

v_call: TRBV5-8
d_call: NA
clone_size: few
j_call: TRBJ2-1
cdr3_nt: TGTGCCAGCAGCTGGTGGAACAATGAGCAGTTCTTC
cdr3_aa: CASSWWNNEQFF

v_call: TRBV14
d_call: NA
clone_size: NA
j_call: TRBJ1-1
cdr3_nt: TGTGCCAGCAGCCATCGGGGGAGTCAAAATGAAGCTTTCTTT
cdr3_aa: CASSHRGSQNEAFF

v_call: TRBV5-4
d_call: TRBD1
clone_size: NA
j_call: TRBJ2-7
cdr3_nt: TGTGCCAGCAGCTACGGCCGGGACAGATCCTACGAGCAGTACTTC
cdr3_aa: CASSYGRDRSYEQYF